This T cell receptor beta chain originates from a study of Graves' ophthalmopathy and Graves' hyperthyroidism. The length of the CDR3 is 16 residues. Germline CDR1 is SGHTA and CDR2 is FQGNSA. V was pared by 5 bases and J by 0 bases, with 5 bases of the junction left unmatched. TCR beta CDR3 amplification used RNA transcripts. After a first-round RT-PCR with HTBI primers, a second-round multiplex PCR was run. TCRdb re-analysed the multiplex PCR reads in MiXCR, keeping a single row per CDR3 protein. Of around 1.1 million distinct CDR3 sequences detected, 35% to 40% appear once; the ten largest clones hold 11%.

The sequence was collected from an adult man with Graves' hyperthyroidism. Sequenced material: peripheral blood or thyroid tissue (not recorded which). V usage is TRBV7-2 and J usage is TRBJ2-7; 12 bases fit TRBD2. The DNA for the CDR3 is TGTGCCAGCAGCGCCCGACTAGCGGGAGTCTCCTACGAGCAGTACTTC. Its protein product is CASSARLAGVSYEQYF.